Sequencing of this T cell receptor (beta chain) was carried out in a study of cytomegalovirus exposure and HLA in healthy donors. The V end was cut by 5 bases, the J end by 6 bases, with 17 bases between. Germline CDR1 reads LNHDA; CDR2 reads SQIVND (reference sequence). This CDR3 is built from 15 residues. PCR amplification relied on 60 Vbeta primers (plus 13 Jbeta primers). The assay was immunoSEQ multiplex PCR, and TCRdb's table has in-frame clones only and misses some. The sample includes fewer than 200,000 clones, 75% to 85% seen only once; the top ten take 2.2%. Specimen: PBMCs. The chain couples TRBV19 to TRBJ1-5; weak D call: TRBD1 (6 bases). The source is a woman aged 30 to 39 in good health and CMV-seronegative. Written as DNA, the CDR3 is TGTGCCAGTAGTTTCGTTCAGGGGCTTGGTCAGCCCCAGCATTTT. It yields the protein CASSFVQGLGQPQHF.